The source of this T cell receptor beta chain is a study of T cell repertoires in cytomegalovirus infection (dated by TCRdb to about 2019). About the investigation overall: Peptide stimulations targeted recently identified HLA-C-restricted CMV epitopes, whose presentation resists viral immunomodulation, together with well-studied HLA-B-restricted epitopes. Donor HLA type was relevant to the analysis, as public TCR beta signatures indicated carriage of CMV infection together with the matching HLA type.

Study-wide conclusions, independent of this receptor: In the ex vivo response, HLA-C-restricted CMV-specific TCR beta clonotypes were dominant, and in two of eight donors the single most frequent clonotype came from this HLA-C-restricted group. Carriers of CMV infection plus the relevant HLA type were discriminated by the cumulative frequency of public TCR beta family members in the study cohort and in an independent roughly 320-donor cohort.

The meaning of the sample's treatment or condition label: in vitro stimulation with specific CMV peptide epitopes to enrich CMV-specific T cells. Deletion took 2 bases off V and 0 bases off J, with a span of 11 bases between the germline ends. The CDR3 numbers 16 residues from cysteine through phenylalanine. CDR3 DNA is the only sequence kept; it has 48 bases, read in frame from the first base. As for this clonotype: Its antigen is not yet known. Base qualities are not at hand, and no much larger clone is one base apart.

These reads were obtained on an Illumina HiSeq 1500. TCRdb handled the public reads itself, with Q25 trimming in fastp and clone calling in MiXCR, and kept productive beta chains. Rows with one shared CDR3 protein collapse into an entry with the most common genes and DNA. In this sample the table shows approximately 340,000 distinct CDR3 sequences, roughly 28% of which occur a single time. 15% to 25% of the sample lies in the top ten. Recombination connected TRBV23-1 to TRBJ1-3, and the D gene may be TRBD1, 6 bases matching. TRBV23-1 is recorded as an ORF, its role being uncertain. The sequencing here drew on cultured PBMCs, taken from culture after CMV antigen stimulation. This sequence was found in a human donor in good health (CMV status not recorded). Some clones in this sample may be carry-over from other donors' samples. The nucleotide sequence is TGCGCCAGCAGTCAAGACGGACAGCGCTCTGGAAACACCATATATTTT. It codes for CASSQDGQRSGNTIYF.